The present T cell receptor beta chain was sequenced within a study of T-cell memory formation after mild COVID-19. Study at large: Clustering of TCRs was largely donor specific. Study conclusions and caveats: The appearance of some responding clones in pre-infection memory suggested that cross-reactive memory joined.

Trimming stripped 5 bases from V and 6 bases from J, with 7 bases between. The CDR3 runs 12 residues. For this clonotype: No antigen is known for it.

TCRdb reprocessed the 5' RACE reads via MiXCR and lists one record per CDR3 protein. The sample holds hundreds of thousands of distinct CDR3 sequences, roughly 18% seen once. Sequenced: PBMCs or a T cell subset sorted from them (not recorded which). The sequence was obtained from a man aged 18 to 29 who had mild COVID-19 (a few samples of this study predate the infection). Cell type and time point are not known. This chain joins TRBV12-3 or TRBV12-4 and TRBJ2-2, with no clear D. CDR3 residues: CASSQNSGELFF. CDR3 coding DNA: TGTGCCAGCAGTCAGAATTCCGGGGAGCTGTTTTTT.